The subject of this entry is one TCR beta chain. The data were taken from a study of control samples from healthy donors and cancer patients. TCRdb's copy holds only in-frame clones and misses some; the assay was immunoSEQ multiplex PCR. The table records 400,000 to 450,000 clones, 80% to 95% of them present only once. The junction had 16 bases not matched to a gene; V was cut back by 5 bases and J by 10 bases. Germline V gene lookup returns CDR1 MDHEN and CDR2 SYDVKM. The CDR3 contains 18 residues. The receptor was isolated from a middle-aged man with head and neck cancer. Sample: PBMCs. The rearrangement uses TRBV28 and TRBJ2-3; 15 bases are a match to TRBD2. For the CDR3, the DNA is TGTGCCAGCAGTCCTTTAGGACTAGCGGGGGGGCAGGAGAGGGCGCAGTATTTT. Its protein is CASSPLGLAGGQERAQYF. Variable domain in full (rest from reference TRBV28 and TRBJ2-3): DVKVTQSSRYLVKRTGEKVFLECVQDMDHENMFWYRQDPGLGLRLIYFSYDVKMKEKGDIPEGYSVSREKKERFSLILESASTNQTSMYLCASSPLGLAGGQERAQYFGPGTRLTVL.